Sequencing of this T cell receptor beta chain was carried out in a study of shared clonotypes between healthy human individuals. Repertoires were generated with immunoSEQ multiplex PCR, while TCRdb's copy carries only in-frame clones and drops some. The profile covers about 2 million clones, with roughly 95% appearing a single time and 0.1% to 0.15% taken by the ten largest. The CDR3 spans 13 residues. Germline V gene data show CDR1 as MNHEY and CDR2 as SVGAGI. Trimming took off 6 bases at V and 2 bases at J, with 9 bases between the two ends. The TCR sequence derives from a man aged 18-30 years in good health. The sample comprised naive CD4+ T cells sorted from blood. The sample's subset: CD45RA+ positively selected. This chain connects TRBV6-5 to TRBJ2-3; D is possibly TRBD2 (5 bases). The CDR3 DNA follows: TGTGCCAGCAGACCGGGGTACACAGATACGCAGTATTTT. As protein: CASRPGYTDTQYF.